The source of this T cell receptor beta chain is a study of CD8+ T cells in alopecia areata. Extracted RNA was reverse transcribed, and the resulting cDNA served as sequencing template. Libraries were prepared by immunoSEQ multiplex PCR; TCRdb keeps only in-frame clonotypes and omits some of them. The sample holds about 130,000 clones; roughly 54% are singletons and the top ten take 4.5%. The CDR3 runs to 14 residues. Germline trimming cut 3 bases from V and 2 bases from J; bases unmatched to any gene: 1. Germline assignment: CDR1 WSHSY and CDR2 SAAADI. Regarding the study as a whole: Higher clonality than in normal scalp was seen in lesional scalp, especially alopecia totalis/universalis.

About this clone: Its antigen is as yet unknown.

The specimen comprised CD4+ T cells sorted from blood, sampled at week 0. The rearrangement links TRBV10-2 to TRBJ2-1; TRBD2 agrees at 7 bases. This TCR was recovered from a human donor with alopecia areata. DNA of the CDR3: TGCGCCAGCAGTGACGCGGGGGCCTACAATGAGCAGTTCTTC. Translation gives CASSDAGAYNEQFF.